One TCR beta chain is described in this entry. V lost 2 bases and J lost 4, with 13 bases in between. The V gene's germline CDR1 is SGHNT and CDR2 YENEEA. The CDR3 extends over 15 amino acids. TCRdb reprocessed the RT-PCR reads via MiXCR and lists one record per CDR3 protein. The table has about a million distinct CDR3 sequences, about 20% seen once; the top ten hold roughly 6.4%. This sample is drawn from a study of patients and donors after allogeneic stem cell transplantation. The V and J genes are TRBV11-3 and TRBJ2-3, with D uncertain. The TCR was taken from a human donor who was either an allogeneic HSCT recipient or a stem cell or donor lymphocyte infusion donor (not recorded which). It is not recorded whose cells these are; they may come from a transplant donor. The sequenced sample was blood, either unsorted or a sorted T cell fraction (not recorded which). CDR3 amino acids: CASSLSRQNSDTQYF. In DNA, the CDR3 is TGTGCCAGCAGCTTATCGCGTCAAAATTCAGATACGCAGTATTTT.